This entry lists 18 T cell receptor beta chains sequenced from one sample in a study of T cell repertoires in cytomegalovirus infection. The antigens these receptors bind are not known. TCRdb redid the calling of the reads with MiXCR, one entry per CDR3 protein. The sample lists around 750,000 distinct CDR3 sequences, approximately 32% seen once, with under 15% in the top ten. Sequencing was performed on cultured CD8+ T cells from PBMCs, taken from culture after CMV antigen stimulation. These receptors all stem from a human donor in good health (CMV status not recorded). Some clones in this sample may be carry-over from other donors' samples.

This clonotype occurred a few times. This sequence joins TRBV2 and TRBJ1-4, with unresolved D. There are 17 residues in the CDR3. Germline V gene lookup returns CDR1 SNHLY and CDR2 FYNNEI. V gave up 3 bases and J gave up 0 bases, with 14 bases separating them. The CDR3 DNA follows: TGTGCCAGCAGTGACGGCACCGCGTCCCCAACTAATGAAAAACTGTTTTTT. As protein: CASSDGTASPTNEKLFF.

This clonotype was found a few times. J is TRBJ1-4 and V is TRBV19; 9 nucleotides agree with TRBD1. The CDR3 consists of 15 residues. V shed 3 bases and J 5 bases; nucleotides not matched to a gene: 4. The germline V gene encodes CDR1 LNHDA and CDR2 SQIVND (reference sequence). This chain's CDR3 is CASSILGTGNEKLFF. For the CDR3, the DNA is TGTGCCAGTAGTATCCTCGGGACAGGGAATGAAAAACTGTTTTTT.

This clonotype was picked up a small number of times. The chain has TRBV18 and TRBJ1-1; TRBD1 is a possible D gene (5 bases). The germline CDR1 and CDR2 sequences are KGHSH and LQKENI. The CDR3 has 16 residues. Trimming left V 2 bases short and J 2 bases short, with 15 bases between. This chain's CDR3 is CASSPGWGDDNTEAFF. The CDR3 coding sequence is TGTGCCAGCTCACCAGGCTGGGGGGATGATAACACTGAAGCTTTCTTT. Full variable domain (outside the CDR3, taken from reference TRBV18 and TRBJ1-1): NAGVMQNPRHLVRRRGQEARLRCSPMKGHSHVYWYRQLPEEGLKFMVYLQKENIIDESGMPKERFSAEFPKEGPSILRIQQVVRGDSAAYFCASSPGWGDDNTEAFFGQGTRLTVV.

V is TRBV9 and J is TRBJ2-6, with a possible D match to TRBD1 (6 bases). CDR1 is SGDLS and CDR2 is YYNGEE in the germline V gene. V lost 0 bases, J lost 5 bases, and 9 bases lay in between. The CDR3 consists of 15 residues. The CDR3 reads CASSVAGARANVLTF. CDR3 sequence (DNA): TGTGCCAGCAGCGTAGCAGGGGCCCGGGCCAACGTCCTGACTTTC. Full variable domain (rest looked up from reference TRBV9 and TRBJ2-6): DSGVTQTPKHLITATGQRVTLRCSPRSGDLSVYWYQQSLDQGLQFLIQYYNGEERAKGNILERFSAQQFPDLHSELNLSSLELGDSALYFCASSVAGARANVLTFGAGSRLTVL.

This clonotype has at least ten counts. The chain joins TRBV7-3 to TRBJ2-2, with 8 nucleotides matching TRBD1. The germline V gene has CDR1 SGHTA and CDR2 FQGTGA. CDR3 length: 16 residues. V was clipped by 4 bases and J by 3 bases; unmatched bases: 7. In DNA form, the CDR3 reads TGTGCCAGCAGCTCGGCGACAGGGGAGTACACCGGGGAGCTGTTTTTT. It encodes CASSSATGEYTGELFF.

V gene TRBV15 combines with J gene TRBJ2-5, with 8 bases lining up with TRBD2. This CDR3 spans 16 amino acids. V shed 1 base, J shed 13 bases, and the junction held 17 bases outside the gene matches. Germline V CDR1 and CDR2: LNHNV, YYDKDF (reference sequence). The CDR3 loop is CATSRGFGAERGRLYF. The DNA for the CDR3 is TGTGCCACCAGCAGAGGGTTCGGGGCTGAGCGGGGGAGATTGTACTTC. The variable domain in full, completed from reference TRBV15 and TRBJ2-5, reads DAMVIQNPRYQVTQFGKPVTLSCSQTLNHNVMYWYQQKSSQAPKLLFHYYDKDFNNEADTPDNFQSRRPNTSFCFLDIRSPGLGDTAMYLCATSRGFGAERGRLYFGPGTRLLVL.

This clonotype was seen only once. This chain joins TRBV6-1 and TRBJ2-1, with D perhaps TRBD1 (5 bases). Deletions cut 1 base from V and 0 bases from J, with 13 bases between. The CDR3 covers 17 residues. Germline CDR1 MNHNS, CDR2 SASEGT. CDR3: CASSEGGGWSSYNEQFF. In DNA form, the CDR3 reads TGTGCCAGCAGTGAAGGGGGCGGCTGGAGCTCCTACAATGAGCAGTTCTTC.

The V call is TRBV7-9, the J call TRBJ1-5; 8 bases match TRBD1. V gave up 5 bases and J gave up 6 bases; unmatched junction bases: 6. Germline V CDR1 and CDR2: SEHNR, FQNEAQ (reference sequence). This CDR3 is 14 amino acids long. This chain's CDR3 is CASSIGQGLQPQHF. DNA for the CDR3: TGTGCCAGCAGCATCGGACAGGGTCTTCAGCCCCAGCATTTT.

This clonotype was detected a few times. This rearrangement joins TRBV7-8 to TRBJ1-2; TRBD1 agrees at 9 bases. Germline assignment: CDR1 SGHVS and CDR2 FQNEAQ. The trim removed 1 base at V and 2 bases at J, leaving 14 bases unmatched. CDR3 length equals 19 residues. The CDR3: CASSLVVPGQGSPNYGYTF. The CDR3 DNA follows: TGTGCCAGCAGCTTAGTCGTACCGGGACAGGGTTCTCCAAACTATGGCTACACCTTC.

This clonotype was detected ten times or more. The CDR3 is CASSVGGSYEQYV. Written as DNA, the CDR3 is TGTGCCAGCAGTGTCGGGGGGTCCTACGAGCAGTACGTC. The rearrangement uses TRBV12-3 or TRBV12-4 and TRBJ2-7, with TRBD2 identical over 7 bases. This CDR3 has 13 residues. With 5 bases clipped from V and 1 base from J, the junction kept 2 bases outside the gene matches.

The chain has TRBV4-3 and TRBJ1-2; the D gene is possibly TRBD1 (5 bases). The CDR3 totals 16 residues. The germline V gene encodes CDR1 LGHNA and CDR2 YSLEER. V was shortened by 6 bases and J by 3 bases, with 20 bases between the two germline ends. This CDR3 is CASSPFHDSGHYGYTF. CDR3 DNA: TGCGCCAGCAGTCCTTTCCACGACAGCGGCCACTATGGCTACACCTTC.

Turning to this clonotype: The DNA is omitted, as the CDR3 cannot be located on it reliably, and the CDR3 follows TCRdb's listing. This chain connects TRBV5-4 to TRBJ1-2; the D call of TRBD1 is as the table states it, not checked on the DNA. The CDR3 comprises 14 residues, both ends counted. CDR1 is SGHNT, CDR2 YYREEE, per germline (reference sequence). CDR3: CASSLVGTGSVFTF.

J is TRBJ1-1 and V is TRBV7-2; perhaps TRBD1 as D (6 bases). V lost 1 base, J lost 7 bases, and 13 bases lay in between. Looked up from germline, CDR1 is SGHTA and CDR2 is FQGNSA. The length of the CDR3 is 14 residues. CDR3 residues: CASSLVDRYSEAFF. DNA of the CDR3: TGTGCCAGCAGCTTAGTTGACAGGTACAGTGAAGCTTTCTTT.

This clonotype was seen only once. This chain links TRBV15 with TRBJ1-5, with D uncertain. The CDR3 extends over 14 amino acids. Trimming shortened V by 2 bases and J by 0 bases, and 5 bases separated the two germline ends. In germline, CDR1 is LNHNV, CDR2 YYDKDF (reference sequence). The CDR3 region has the DNA TGTGCCACCAGCAGAATGGGTAGCAATCAGCCCCAGCATTTT. This translates into CATSRMGSNQPQHF.

The V call is TRBV12-3 or TRBV12-4, the J call TRBJ2-7; 7 nucleotides match TRBD2. V shed 8 bases and J 2 bases; nucleotides not matched to a gene: 6. The CDR3 totals 13 residues. The CDR3 loop reads CASGGGTAYEQYF. DNA for the CDR3: TGTGCCAGCGGGGGGGGGACGGCCTACGAGCAGTACTTC.

In its sample, this clonotype was seen once. The chain links TRBV27 to TRBJ2-7, with 7 bases matching TRBD1. This CDR3 comprises 15 residues. Germline-derived CDR1 and CDR2 are MNHEY and SMNVEV (reference sequence). V shed 5 bases, J shed 5 bases, and the junction held 12 bases outside the gene matches. The CDR3 DNA follows: TGTGCCAGCAGTCCTCGGGACAGCGGTCCGGACGAGCAGTACTTC. This codes for CASSPRDSGPDEQYF.

This chain uses TRBV4-1 with TRBJ2-7; D not resolved. CDR1 is MGHRA and CDR2 is YSYEKL in the germline V gene. This CDR3 region has 14 residues. V lost 1 base and J 3 bases, leaving 10 bases between the germline ends. The chain's CDR3 is CASSQGPAGYEQYF. CDR3 nucleotides: TGCGCCAGCAGCCAAGGGCCCGCAGGCTACGAGCAGTACTTC.

This chain links TRBV4-1 with TRBJ2-2; no clear D gene. CDR1 MGHRA and CDR2 YSYEKL come from the germline V gene. The CDR3 totals 15 residues. Trimming stripped 0 bases from V and 5 bases from J, with 10 bases between. The CDR3 nucleotides are TGCGCCAGCAGCCAAGAGGGCGGTGATACCGGGGAGCTGTTTTTT. The encoded protein is CASSQEGGDTGELFF.